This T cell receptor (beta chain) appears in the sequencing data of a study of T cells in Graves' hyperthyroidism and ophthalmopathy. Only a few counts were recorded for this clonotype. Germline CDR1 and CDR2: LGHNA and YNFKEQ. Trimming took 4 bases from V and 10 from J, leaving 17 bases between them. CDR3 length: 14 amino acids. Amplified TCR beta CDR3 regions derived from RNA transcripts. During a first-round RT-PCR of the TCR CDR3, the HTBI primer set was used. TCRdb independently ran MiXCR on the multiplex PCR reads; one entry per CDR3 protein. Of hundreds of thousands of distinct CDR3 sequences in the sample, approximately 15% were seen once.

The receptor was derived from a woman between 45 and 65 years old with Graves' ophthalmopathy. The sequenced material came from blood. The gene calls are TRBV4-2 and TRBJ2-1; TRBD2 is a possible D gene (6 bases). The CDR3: CASSPSPTSLEQFF. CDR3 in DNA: TGTGCCAGCAGCCCAAGCCCGACTAGTCTAGAGCAGTTCTTC.